The 23 T cell receptor beta chains in this list originate from one sample, sequenced in a study of blood T cell repertoires in COVID-19. The data were produced by immunoSEQ multiplex PCR, yet TCRdb's version contains in-frame clones alone and is incomplete. The sample lists about 130,000 clones, around 86% occurring once. The source material was PBMCs or T cells enriched from blood (not recorded which). The receptors shown here come from a man younger than 40 who had recovered from COVID-19.

This clone was picked up one time. The V call is TRBV27, the J call TRBJ2-3; D remains unclear. V was clipped by 6 bases and J by 2 bases, with 3 bases between them. Germline lookup yields CDR1 MNHEY and CDR2 SMNVEV (reference sequence). The CDR3 contains 11 residues. CDR3 region: CASSHTDTQYF. In DNA, the CDR3 is TGTGCCAGCAGCCACACAGATACGCAGTATTTT.

The J gene is TRBJ1-5, the V gene TRBV4-1; 7 bases match TRBD1. CDR1 is MGHRA and CDR2 is YSYEKL in the germline V gene. Trimming removed 2 bases from V and 4 bases from J; junction bases left unmatched: 8. The CDR3 length is 16 residues. CDR3 nucleotides: TGCGCCAGCAGCCAAACCTACGACAGGGCGAATCAGCCCCAGCATTTT. Its protein product is CASSQTYDRANQPQHF.

This clone has just one count. The CDR3 loop reads CASSLGTSDSYEQYF. CDR3 DNA sequence: TGTGCCAGCAGCTTAGGGACTAGCGACTCCTACGAGCAGTACTTC. The chain combines TRBV11-2 with TRBJ2-7, with 9 bases that match TRBD2. This CDR3 contains 15 residues. The germline V gene has CDR1 SGHAT and CDR2 FQNNGV. With 1 base clipped from V and 0 bases from J, the junction kept 1 base outside the gene matches.

J is TRBJ1-2 and V is TRBV6-5, with a weak D call TRBD1 (5 bases). The V end was cut by 6 bases, the J end by 4 bases, with 12 bases between. Germline values: CDR1 MNHEY, CDR2 SVGAGI. The length of the CDR3 is 13 residues. CDR3 in amino acids: CASRAQGSYGYTF. For the CDR3, the DNA is TGTGCCAGCAGGGCGCAGGGCAGCTATGGCTACACCTTC.

This rearrangement joins TRBV29-1 to TRBJ2-3; TRBD1 matches at 10 bases. Germline loops: CDR1 SQVTM, CDR2 ANQGSEA. CDR3 length: 15 residues. V trimming: 0 bases; J trimming: 6 bases; junction bases outside the gene matches: 6. The CDR3 DNA sequence: TGCAGCGTTGAAGATCCGGACAGGGGGAAGGATACGCAGTATTTT. It yields the protein CSVEDPDRGKDTQYF.

The chain recombines TRBV4-1 with TRBJ2-2, with D tentatively TRBD1 (6 bases). V gave up 4 bases and J gave up 5 bases, with 17 bases separating them. From germline, CDR1 is MGHRA and CDR2 YSYEKL. The CDR3 length is 16 residues. CDR3 coding DNA: TGCGCCAGCAGCCGAAGTCAGGGGCTAGGAACCGGGGAGCTGTTTTTT. Its protein is CASSRSQGLGTGELFF.

The chain couples TRBV29-1 to TRBJ2-5, with TRBD1 as a possible D gene (5 bases). CDR3 length: 12 amino acids. Looked up from germline, CDR1 is SQVTM and CDR2 is ANQGSEA. Trimming removed 4 bases at V and 5 bases at J, with 11 bases between. CDR3 nucleotides: TGCAGCGTTGGCAGGGCGGACGAGACCCAGTACTTC. Its protein product is CSVGRADETQYF. The full variable domain, with the rest looked up from reference TRBV29-1 and TRBJ2-5, is SAVISQKPSRDICQRGTSLTIQCQVDSQVTMMFWYRQQPGQSLTLIATANQGSEATYESGFVIDKFPISRPNLTFSTLTVSNMSPEDSSIYLCSVGRADETQYFGPGTRLLVL.

The V call is TRBV21-1, the J call TRBJ1-4; no check of the table's D call, TRBD1, against the DNA was made. TRBV21-1 is listed as a pseudogene. CDR3 length equals 14 residues. The CDR3 loop reads CASKRTGSDEKLFF. CDR3 bases: TGTGCCAGCAAACGGACAGGGAGTGACGAAAAACTGTTTTTT.

This chain links TRBV18 with TRBJ2-6; a possible D gene is TRBD1 (6 bases). This CDR3 has 15 amino acids. V lost 4 bases to trimming and J lost 1 base, with 8 bases between them. CDR1 is KGHSH, CDR2 LQKENI, per germline. Written as DNA, the CDR3 is TGTGCCAGCTCACTCGGACAGTCTGGGGCCAACGTCCTGACTTTC. Residues: CASSLGQSGANVLTF.

The V gene is TRBV2, the J gene TRBJ1-3, with 7 positions matching TRBD1. Germline CDR1 is SNHLY and CDR2 is FYNNEI. Trimming cost V 5 bases and J 0 bases; bases outside gene matches: 4. The CDR3 covers 15 residues. CDR3 loop: CASSIDRVSGNTIYF. As DNA, the CDR3 is TGTGCCAGCAGTATCGACAGGGTCTCTGGAAACACCATATATTTT.

The rearrangement links TRBV24-1 to TRBJ2-2; D not certain. The CDR3 sequence is 13 residues long. The germline V gene encodes CDR1 KGHDR and CDR2 SFDVKD. V lost 3 bases, J lost 5 bases, and 6 bases lay in between. CDR3 loop: CATSDAGTGELFF. The CDR3 DNA reads TGTGCCACCAGTGATGCAGGTACCGGGGAGCTGTTTTTT.

The V call is TRBV7-9, the J call TRBJ1-6; D not resolved. The V gene lost 4 bases and the J gene lost 6 bases, with 19 bases spanning the gap. From germline, CDR1 is SEHNR and CDR2 FQNEAQ (reference sequence). CDR3 length: 17 residues. In DNA, the CDR3 is TGTGCCAGCAGCTCCACCCGTGGTGGCGAGGTTAATTCACCCCTCCACTTT. This codes for CASSSTRGGEVNSPLHF.

The chain is built from TRBV10-2 and TRBJ2-7; D remains unclear. Per germline, CDR1 WSHSY and CDR2 SAAADI. The CDR3 sequence is 12 residues long. V lost 5 bases to trimming and J lost 3 bases, with 8 bases between them. The CDR3 DNA reads TGCGCCAGCAGTAACTCTTACTACGAGCAGTACTTC. Protein: CASSNSYYEQYF.

The rearrangement joins TRBV5-6 to TRBJ2-2; 10 bases map to TRBD2. The CDR3 is 16 amino acids. V dropped 4 bases and J dropped 5; count of bases not matched to a gene: 8. Germline V gene data show CDR1 as SGHDT and CDR2 as YYEEEE. The DNA of the CDR3 is TGTGCCAGCAGCGGGCGAGCGGGAGGGCCAACCGGGGAGCTGTTTTTT. Its protein product is CASSGRAGGPTGELFF.

The chain uses TRBV5-8 and TRBJ1-3; D call uncertain. This CDR3 is built from 14 residues. CDR1 and CDR2 (germline): SGHTS, YDEGEE. Trimming cost V 3 bases and J 4 bases, with 11 bases left between them. CDR3: CASSSPGRGNTIYF. The CDR3 DNA is TGTGCCAGCAGCTCCCCGGGGAGAGGAAACACCATATATTTT. The whole variable domain, filled in from reference TRBV5-8 and TRBJ1-3, reads EAGVTQSPTHLIKTRGQQATLRCSPISGHTSVYWYQQALGLGLQFLLWYDEGEERNRGNFPPRFSGRQFPNYSSELNVNALELEDSALYLCASSSPGRGNTIYFGEGSWLTVV.

This chain connects TRBV29-1 to TRBJ2-7, with 7 bases fitting TRBD1. V was clipped by 8 bases and J by 3 bases; unmatched bases: 7. This CDR3 comprises 12 residues. CDR1 is SQVTM and CDR2 is ANQGSEA in the germline V gene. In DNA, the CDR3 is TGCAGCTACCGGGACAGTTACTACGAGCAGTACTTC. Its translation is CSYRDSYYEQYF.

This clone was recorded a few times. The chain uses TRBV7-2 and TRBJ1-2, with unresolved D. Germline V gene data show CDR1 as SGHTA and CDR2 as FQGNSA. This CDR3 has 13 residues. The V end was cut by 6 bases, the J end by 4 bases, with 12 bases between. The DNA of the CDR3 is TGTGCCAGCAGACGCGGTGTTAGCTATGGCTACACCTTC. Its protein is CASRRGVSYGYTF.

The chain carries TRBV4-2 and TRBJ2-2; TRBD1 agrees at 7 bases. Per germline, CDR1 LGHNA and CDR2 YNFKEQ. The CDR3 loop spans 16 amino acids. V lost 2 bases, J lost 4 bases, and 7 bases stayed unmatched. The CDR3 region has the DNA TGTGCCAGCAGCCAACCGAAGGGGGCGACCACCGGGGAGCTGTTTTTT. This gives the protein CASSQPKGATTGELFF.

This clone occurred once. This CDR3 reads CASRGRENTEAFF. The CDR3 nucleotides read TGTGCCAGCAGAGGCAGGGAGAACACTGAAGCTTTCTTT. The rearrangement joins TRBV9 to TRBJ1-1, with D maybe TRBD1 (5 bases). This CDR3 has 13 residues. Trimming left V 5 bases short and J 1 base short, with 9 bases between. In germline, CDR1 is SGDLS, CDR2 YYNGEE.

This chain links TRBV11-2 with TRBJ2-7; 11 bases line up with TRBD2. Germline CDR1 is SGHAT and CDR2 is FQNNGV. CDR3 length equals 17 residues. Germline trimming cut 4 bases from V and 4 bases from J; bases unmatched to any gene: 12. The DNA of the CDR3 is TGTGCCAGCAGCTCTTTCTCCGGGACTAGCGGCGCGTACGAGCAGTACTTC. Protein product: CASSSFSGTSGAYEQYF.

V is TRBV25-1 and J is TRBJ1-4; no clear D gene. Germline loops: CDR1 MGHDK, CDR2 SYGVNS. CDR3 size: 14 residues. The V gene lost 6 bases and the J gene lost 5 bases, with 13 bases spanning the gap. CDR3: CASSQSGGNEKLFF. The CDR3 coding sequence is TGTGCCAGCAGCCAGTCTGGAGGGAATGAAAAACTGTTTTTT.

The V and J genes are TRBV10-2 and TRBJ2-1; a weak D match, TRBD2 (6 bases). CDR3 size: 14 residues. V was trimmed by 4 bases and J by 4 bases, leaving 11 bases between them. Germline CDR1 WSHSY, CDR2 SAAADI. The DNA of the CDR3 is TGCGCCAGCAGTGGCGGGACTGGATACAATGAGCAGTTCTTC. Its protein is CASSGGTGYNEQFF.

The gene calls are TRBV4-1 and TRBJ2-1, with 9 bases aligning to TRBD1. The CDR3 is 14 residues long. Trimming at V came to 2 bases and at J to 8 bases, leaving 4 bases not matched to a gene. CDR1 is MGHRA and CDR2 is YSYEKL in the germline V gene. CDR3: CASSQRTGGYEQFF. CDR3 bases: TGCGCCAGCAGCCAACGTACAGGGGGCTATGAGCAGTTCTTC.